The 27 T cell receptor beta chains below were found in one sample sequenced in a study of T cell responses to AZD1222 COVID-19 vaccine. Data came from immunoSEQ multiplex PCR; TCRdb stores just in-frame clones and leaves some out. The sample lists 150,000 to 250,000 clones, approximately 95% occurring once. This material consisted of peripheral blood, taken 28 days after the second AZD1222 dose. All receptors come from an adult who received the AZD1222 COVID-19 vaccine.

The rearrangement links TRBV30 to TRBJ1-2; unclear D gene. Deletions cut 5 bases from V and 5 bases from J, with 15 bases between. CDR3 length: 13 amino acids. CDR1 and CDR2 from the germline V gene are GTSNPN and SVGIG (reference sequence). CDR3 nucleotide sequence: TGTGCCTGGGGGAATAGCCCCAGGTATGGCTACACCTTC. This gives the protein CAWGNSPRYGYTF. The full variable domain, its missing parts supplied by reference TRBV30 and TRBJ1-2, is SQTIHQWPATLVQPVGSPLSLECTVEGTSNPNLYWYRQAAGRGLQLLFYSVGIGQISSEVPQNLSASRPQDRQFILSSKKLLLSDSGFYLCAWGNSPRYGYTFGSGTRLTVV.

This rearrangement joins TRBV28 to TRBJ1-3, with D perhaps TRBD1 (6 bases). The V end lost 6 bases, the J end lost 0 bases, and 12 bases lay between the germline ends. The length of the CDR3 is 15 residues. The germline gives CDR1 MDHEN, CDR2 SYDVKM. The chain's CDR3 is CASRIGQISGNTIYF. CDR3 nucleotides: TGTGCCAGCAGGATTGGACAGATCTCTGGAAACACCATATATTTT.

J is TRBJ1-5 and V is TRBV3-1 (or the pseudogene TRBV3-2); 9 positions match TRBD1. CDR3 length: 13 residues. J was trimmed by 4 bases and V by 5 bases; bases with no gene match: 0. Germline loops: CDR1 LGHDT, CDR2 YNNKEL (reference sequence). CDR3 amino acids: CASSGTGNQPQHF. CDR3 DNA: TGTGCCAGCAGCGGGACAGGGAATCAGCCCCAGCATTTT.

The sample holds one count of this clone. The chain recombines TRBV6-6 with TRBJ2-5; 12 bases map to TRBD2. Germline V gene data show CDR1 as MNHNY and CDR2 as SVGAGI (reference sequence). The V segment lost 8 bases and the J segment 7 bases; nucleotides outside the gene matches: 14. CDR3 length: 16 residues. CDR3 protein: CASASGGAGASATQYF. The CDR3 DNA reads TGTGCCAGCGCTAGCGGGGGGGCCGGGGCTTCAGCGACCCAGTACTTC.

This clone appeared a single time. The genes are TRBV10-3 and TRBJ1-1; TRBD1 agrees at 7 bases. The CDR3 length is 15 residues. V was clipped by 0 bases and J by 10 bases; unmatched bases: 11. Germline V CDR1 and CDR2: ENHRY, SYGVKD. CDR3 region: CAISESGPGGYAAFF. DNA of the CDR3: TGTGCCATCAGTGAGTCGGGTCCAGGGGGGTACGCAGCTTTCTTT.

The chain recombines TRBV15 with TRBJ2-1, with D possibly TRBD2 on 5 matching bases. Per the germline V gene, CDR1 is LNHNV and CDR2 is YYDKDF (reference sequence). Trimming removed 6 bases at V and 3 bases at J, with 12 bases between. This CDR3 contains 14 residues. The CDR3 DNA is TGTGCCACCAGGGACTGGTGGTACTACAATGAGCAGTTCTTC. Its translation is CATRDWWYYNEQFF.

The chain has TRBV28 and TRBJ2-6; TRBD1 aligns across 7 bases. This CDR3 contains 15 residues. With V trimmed by 11 bases and J by 0 bases, 7 bases remained unmatched. The V gene's germline CDR1 is MDHEN and CDR2 SYDVKM. CDR3 bases: TGTGCCGGTAAAGGGGGCAACTCTGGGGCCAACGTCCTGACTTTC. Residues: CAGKGGNSGANVLTF.

The V gene is TRBV6-4, the J gene TRBJ1-1; D is uncertain. V was clipped by 3 bases and J by 3 bases, with 8 bases between them. This CDR3 spans 13 amino acids. Germline CDR1 is MRHNA and CDR2 is SNTAGT. The CDR3 protein is CASSEMEDTEAFF. The CDR3 DNA is TGTGCCAGCAGTGAAATGGAGGACACTGAAGCTTTCTTT.

DNA for the CDR3: TGTGCCAGCAGCGACGGACGGACGAATCAGCCCCAGCATTTT. Its translation: CASSDGRTNQPQHF. The genes are TRBV5-4 and TRBJ1-5; D not certain. The V and J ends lost 4 bases and 4 bases respectively, with 12 bases between them. Looked up from germline, CDR1 is SGHNT and CDR2 is YYREEE (reference sequence). The CDR3 length is 14 residues.

This chain uses TRBV10-1 with TRBJ1-1, with D uncertain. The CDR3 extends over 13 amino acids. Trimming pared 4 bases from V and 3 bases from J, leaving 9 bases between. Germline CDR1 reads WNHNN; CDR2 reads SYGVQD (reference sequence). The CDR3 nucleotides read TGCGCCAGCAGTGTTGGGAAGCACACTGAAGCTTTCTTT. This sequence encodes CASSVGKHTEAFF.

The V call is TRBV19, the J call TRBJ1-6; 7 positions agree with TRBD1. This CDR3 region has 17 residues. V lost 8 bases and J lost 3; bases outside the gene matches: 13. CDR1 is LNHDA and CDR2 is SQIVND in the germline V gene (reference sequence). The CDR3 sequence is CASVNRDRLFYNSPLHF. CDR3 nucleotides: TGTGCCAGTGTCAACCGGGACAGATTGTTCTATAATTCACCCCTCCACTTT.

The chain employs TRBV6-5 and TRBJ1-6, with D maybe TRBD1 (6 bases). The length of the CDR3 is 16 residues. Between the trimmed V and J ends, which lost 0 bases and 8 bases, there was a span of 14 bases. Germline V gene data show CDR1 as MNHEY and CDR2 as SVGAGI. CDR3 coding DNA: TGTGCCAGCAGTTACTCCCTCGGGCCAGGGGATTCACCCCTCCACTTT. Translated, it gives CASSYSLGPGDSPLHF.

The chain couples TRBV29-1 to TRBJ1-5; no clear D gene. CDR1 and CDR2 from the germline V gene are SQVTM and ANQGSEA. The CDR3 length is 13 residues. The ends were cut back, 3 bases at V and 5 bases at J, with 11 bases in the middle. The CDR3 bases are TGCAGCGTTGAGGTGGAACCTTATCAGCCCCAGCATTTT. It translates to CSVEVEPYQPQHF.

The chain links TRBV5-4 to TRBJ1-1; D is unresolved. The CDR3 has 16 amino acids. From germline, CDR1 is SGHNT and CDR2 YYREEE (reference sequence). V lost 0 bases to trimming and J lost 1 base, with 13 bases between them. CDR3 sequence (DNA): TGTGCCAGCAGCTTGGGTATTTTGGGCAGGAACACTGAAGCTTTCTTT. This gives the protein CASSLGILGRNTEAFF.

The chain has TRBV19 and TRBJ2-7; a possible D gene is TRBD1 (7 bases). The V and J ends lost 3 bases and 7 bases respectively, with 13 bases between them. The CDR3 covers 13 residues. Germline V gene sequence: CDR1 LNHDA, CDR2 SQIVND (reference sequence). Written as DNA, the CDR3 is TGTGCCAGTAGTATCAGGGGGGCGGGGGAGCAGTACTTC. Translation: CASSIRGAGEQYF.

The chain is built from TRBV5-1 and TRBJ2-3; D assignment may be TRBD1 or TRBD2 (5 bases each). The CDR3 is 16 amino acids. V lost 0 bases, J lost 8 bases, and 19 bases lay in between. Germline CDR1 and CDR2: SGHRS and YFSETQ. CDR3 in DNA: TGCGCCAGCAGCTTGGGCTCCGGGGCGGCCGGGGCTACGCAGTATTTT. Its protein product is CASSLGSGAAGATQYF.

The chain links TRBV6-5 to TRBJ1-5; the D is unclear. This CDR3 is 13 amino acids long. Germline V gene lookup returns CDR1 MNHEY and CDR2 SVGAGI. The ends were cut back, 6 bases at V and 4 bases at J, with 10 bases in the middle. The CDR3 loop reads CASSLTPNQPQHF. Here the CDR3 DNA reads TGTGCCAGCAGCCTGACACCTAATCAGCCCCAGCATTTT.

This chain joins TRBV11-2 and TRBJ2-1; tentatively, D is TRBD1 (6 bases). CDR1 and CDR2 (germline): SGHAT, FQNNGV. The CDR3 has 12 residues. V lost 4 bases and J lost 12, with 13 bases in between. CDR3 coding DNA: TGTGCCAGCAGCTCGATGGGACAACCGCAGTTCTTC. Amino acid sequence: CASSSMGQPQFF.

The chain links TRBV2 to TRBJ1-1; no firm D call. The CDR3 runs 15 residues. V was clipped by 5 bases and J by 0 bases, with 13 bases between them. Germline lookup yields CDR1 SNHLY and CDR2 FYNNEI. In DNA, the CDR3 is TGTGCCAGCAGTTGGCGAGAGATAATGAACACTGAAGCTTTCTTT. Its protein product is CASSWREIMNTEAFF. The full variable domain, in which reference TRBV2 and TRBJ1-1 provide the parts outside the CDR3, is EPEVTQTPSHQVTQMGQEVILRCVPISNHLYFYWYRQILGQKVEFLVSFYNNEISEKSEIFDDQFSVERPDGSNFTLKIRSTKLEDSAMYFCASSWREIMNTEAFFGQGTRLTVV.

The chain combines TRBV29-1 with TRBJ1-1; no clear D. V was clipped by 4 bases and J by 8 bases, with 11 bases between them. Germline V CDR1 and CDR2: SQVTM, ANQGSEA. The CDR3 totals 11 residues. The CDR3 nucleotides read TGCAGCGTTGGGGCAGACCCCGAAGCTTTCTTT. The encoded protein is CSVGADPEAFF. The full variable domain, its missing parts supplied by reference TRBV29-1 and TRBJ1-1, is SAVISQKPSRDICQRGTSLTIQCQVDSQVTMMFWYRQQPGQSLTLIATANQGSEATYESGFVIDKFPISRPNLTFSTLTVSNMSPEDSSIYLCSVGADPEAFFGQGTRLTVV.

The chain joins TRBV5-4 to TRBJ1-2; D may be TRBD1 (6 bases). The V gene lost 0 bases and the J gene lost 8 bases, with 14 bases spanning the gap. Germline-derived CDR1 and CDR2 are SGHNT and YYREEE (reference sequence). The CDR3 extends over 14 amino acids. CDR3 DNA: TGTGCCAGCAGCTTGGTAGGCAGGGGCGAGGGCTACACCTTC. It translates to CASSLVGRGEGYTF.

J is TRBJ1-2 and V is TRBV11-1, with 9 bases that match TRBD1. The V segment lost 5 bases and the J segment 2 bases; nucleotides outside the gene matches: 3. The CDR3 is made up of 14 amino acids. CDR1 and CDR2 (germline): SGHAT, FQDESV (reference sequence). The DNA for the CDR3 is TGTGCCAGCAGCGGGACAGGGCTCAACTATGGCTACACCTTC. It encodes CASSGTGLNYGYTF.

The J gene is TRBJ2-7, the V gene TRBV5-4, with 7 bases lining up with TRBD1. V lost 4 bases and J lost 3; bases outside the gene matches: 10. CDR3 length equals 15 residues. The germline V gene encodes CDR1 SGHNT and CDR2 YYREEE (reference sequence). This CDR3 reads CASSTGTAPGYEQYF. CDR3 nucleotides: TGTGCCAGCAGCACGGGGACAGCCCCCGGCTACGAGCAGTACTTC.

V usage is TRBV7-3 and J usage is TRBJ2-5; D might be TRBD1 (6 bases). V lost 5 bases to trimming and J lost 3 bases, with 16 bases between them. Looked up from germline, CDR1 is SGHTA and CDR2 is FQGTGA. This CDR3 has 15 residues. The CDR3 bases are TGTGCCAGCAGCCCCAGGGGAGTTGGAAAAGAGACCCAGTACTTC. Protein: CASSPRGVGKETQYF.

The chain uses TRBV9 and TRBJ1-3; D not resolved. From germline, CDR1 is SGDLS and CDR2 YYNGEE. V shed 3 bases and J shed 4 bases, with 11 bases lying between them. This CDR3 region has 14 residues. CDR3 nucleotide sequence: TGTGCCAGCAGCGCGAGGACGGGAGGAAACACCATATATTTT. Residues: CASSARTGGNTIYF.

The gene calls are TRBV6-6 and TRBJ1-5; D perhaps matches TRBD1 (5 bases). Germline V CDR1 and CDR2: MNHNY, SVGAGI (reference sequence). The CDR3 runs to 14 residues. Between the trimmed V and J ends, which lost 6 bases and 6 bases, there was a span of 15 bases. The CDR3 loop is CASSQGGLRQPQHF. CDR3 sequence (DNA): TGTGCCAGCAGCCAGGGTGGGCTTCGTCAGCCCCAGCATTTT.

This sequence joins TRBV11-2 and TRBJ2-3, with 9 bases that match TRBD2. Germline-derived CDR1 and CDR2 are SGHAT and FQNNGV. The V gene end was trimmed by 3 bases and the J gene end by 6 bases; junction bases not matched to a gene: 10. CDR3 length equals 16 residues. CDR3 amino acids: CASSLGLASGVDTQYF. The CDR3 bases are TGTGCCAGCAGCTTGGGACTAGCATCCGGAGTGGATACGCAGTATTTT.